This TCR beta chain comes out of a study of T-cell reconstitution after alpha-beta-depleted transplantation in children. General observations from the study: T-cell numbers and diversity one year post-transplant derived largely from freshly generated T cells. Some patients' high day-60 TCRbeta diversity was attributed to recipient cells surviving conditioning. Reportedly, alpha-beta T cells present about two months post-transplant originated from several hundred expanded clones of graft origin.

Unique molecular identifiers featured in how the TCRbeta library was prepared. TCRdb ran MiXCR on the PCR reads and lists one entry per CDR3 protein. The data contain roughly 200,000 distinct CDR3 sequences, under 13% of them singletons. V was clipped by 0 bases and J by 5 bases; unmatched bases: 5. Germline CDR1 and CDR2: SGDLS and YYNGEE. This CDR3 contains 16 residues. In this sample, this clonotype turned up a few times. Its target is not known. The sequence was obtained from a child less than two years old with acute myeloid leukemia, due to receive a stem cell transplant. The chain has TRBV9 and TRBJ2-5; 12 nucleotides agree with TRBD2. The source was PBMCs, collected before TCRalphabeta/CD19-depleted stem cell transplant. In DNA form, the CDR3 reads TGTGCCAGCAGCGTAGGGACTAGCGGGAATAGGGAGACCCAGTACTTC. Translation: CASSVGTSGNRETQYF.